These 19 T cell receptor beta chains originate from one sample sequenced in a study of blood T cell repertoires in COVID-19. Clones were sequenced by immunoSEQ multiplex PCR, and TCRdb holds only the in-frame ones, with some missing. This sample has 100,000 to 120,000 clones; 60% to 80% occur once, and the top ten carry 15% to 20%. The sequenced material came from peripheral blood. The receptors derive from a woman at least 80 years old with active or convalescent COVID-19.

CDR3 residues: CASSLQGYKNSPLHF. The DNA of the CDR3 is TGTGCCAGCAGCCTACAGGGCTATAAAAATTCACCCCTCCACTTT. This rearrangement joins TRBV2 to TRBJ1-6; possible D gene TRBD1, 6 bases. Trimming removed 6 bases at V and 7 bases at J, with 16 bases between. This CDR3 contains 15 residues. Germline V gene lookup returns CDR1 SNHLY and CDR2 FYNNEI.

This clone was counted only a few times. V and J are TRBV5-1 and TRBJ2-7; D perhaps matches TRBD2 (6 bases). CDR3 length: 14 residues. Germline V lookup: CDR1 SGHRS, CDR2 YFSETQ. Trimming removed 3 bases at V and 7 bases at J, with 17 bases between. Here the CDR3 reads CASSYGTPAGEQYF. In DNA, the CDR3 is TGCGCCAGCAGCTACGGGACTCCAGCCGGTGAGCAGTACTTC.

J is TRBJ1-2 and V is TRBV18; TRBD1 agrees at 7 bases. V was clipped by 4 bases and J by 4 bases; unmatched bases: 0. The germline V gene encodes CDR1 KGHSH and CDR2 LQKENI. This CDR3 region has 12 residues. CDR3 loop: CASSRQGYGYTF. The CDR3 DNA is TGTGCCAGCTCACGACAGGGCTATGGCTACACCTTC.

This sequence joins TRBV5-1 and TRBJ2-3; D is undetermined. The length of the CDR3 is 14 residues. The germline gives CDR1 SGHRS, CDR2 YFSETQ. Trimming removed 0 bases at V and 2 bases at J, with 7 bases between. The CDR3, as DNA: TGCGCCAGCAGCTTGGCACAGACCACAGATACGCAGTATTTT. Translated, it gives CASSLAQTTDTQYF.

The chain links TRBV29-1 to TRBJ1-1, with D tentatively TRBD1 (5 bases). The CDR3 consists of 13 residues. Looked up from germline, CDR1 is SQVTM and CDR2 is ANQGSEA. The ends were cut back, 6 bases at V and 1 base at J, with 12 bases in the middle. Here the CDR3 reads CSVDSAQNTEAFF. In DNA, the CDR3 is TGCAGCGTCGACAGTGCCCAGAACACTGAAGCTTTCTTT.

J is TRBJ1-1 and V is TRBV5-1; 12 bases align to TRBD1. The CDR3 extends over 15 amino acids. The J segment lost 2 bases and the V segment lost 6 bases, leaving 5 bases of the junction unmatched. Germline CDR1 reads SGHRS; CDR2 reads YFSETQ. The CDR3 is CASILGTGGNTEAFF. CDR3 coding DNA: TGCGCCAGCATTCTAGGGACAGGGGGCAACACTGAAGCTTTCTTT.

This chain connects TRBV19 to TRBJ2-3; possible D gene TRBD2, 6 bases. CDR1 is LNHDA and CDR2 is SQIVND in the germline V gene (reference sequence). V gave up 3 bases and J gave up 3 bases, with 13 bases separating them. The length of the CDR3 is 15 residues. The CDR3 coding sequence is TGTGCCAGTAGTATCAGACTAGGAAGAACAGATACGCAGTATTTT. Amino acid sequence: CASSIRLGRTDTQYF.

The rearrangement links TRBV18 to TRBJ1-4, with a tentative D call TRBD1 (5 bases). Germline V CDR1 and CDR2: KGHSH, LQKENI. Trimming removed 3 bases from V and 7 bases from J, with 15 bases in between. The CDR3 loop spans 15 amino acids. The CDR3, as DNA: TGTGCCAGCTCACCTCGGATGGGGGGGGTTGAAAAACTGTTTTTT. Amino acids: CASSPRMGGVEKLFF.

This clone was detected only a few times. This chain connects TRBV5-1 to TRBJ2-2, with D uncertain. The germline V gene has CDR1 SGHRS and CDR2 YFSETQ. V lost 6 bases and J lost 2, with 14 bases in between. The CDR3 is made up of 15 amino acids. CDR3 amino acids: CASTVGPANTGELFF. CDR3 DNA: TGCGCCAGCACAGTGGGCCCCGCAAACACCGGGGAGCTGTTTTTT.

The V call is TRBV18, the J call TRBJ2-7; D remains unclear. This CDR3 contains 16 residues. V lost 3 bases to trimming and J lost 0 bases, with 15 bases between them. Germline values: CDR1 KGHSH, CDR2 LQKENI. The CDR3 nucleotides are TGTGCCAGCTCACCGTTTGGGCTTTTGGTCTCCTACGAGCAGTACTTC. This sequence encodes CASSPFGLLVSYEQYF.

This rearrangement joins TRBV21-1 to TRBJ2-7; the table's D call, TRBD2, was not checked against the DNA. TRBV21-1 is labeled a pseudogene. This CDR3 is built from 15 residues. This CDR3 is CASNYGLAGAHEQYF. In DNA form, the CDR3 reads TGTGCCAGCAACTATGGACTAGCGGGAGCCCACGAGCAGTACTTC.

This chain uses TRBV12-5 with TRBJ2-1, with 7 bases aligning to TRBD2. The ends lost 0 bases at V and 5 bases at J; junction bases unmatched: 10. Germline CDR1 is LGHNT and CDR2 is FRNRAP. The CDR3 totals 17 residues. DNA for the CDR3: TGTGCTAGTGGTTTGGTAAAGGCGGGAGAATCTAACAATGAGCAGTTCTTC. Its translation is CASGLVKAGESNNEQFF.

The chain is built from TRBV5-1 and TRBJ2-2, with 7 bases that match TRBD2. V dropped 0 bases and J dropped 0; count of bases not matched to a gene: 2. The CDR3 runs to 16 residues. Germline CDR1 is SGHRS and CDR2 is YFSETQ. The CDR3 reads CASSLAGGSNTGELFF. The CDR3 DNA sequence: TGCGCCAGCAGCTTGGCCGGGGGGTCGAACACCGGGGAGCTGTTTTTT. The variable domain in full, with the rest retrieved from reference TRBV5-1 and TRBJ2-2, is KAGVTQTPRYLIKTRGQQVTLSCSPISGHRSVSWYQQTPGQGLQFLFEYFSETQRNKGNFPGRFSGRQFSNSRSEMNVSTLELGDSALYLCASSLAGGSNTGELFFGEGSRLTVL.

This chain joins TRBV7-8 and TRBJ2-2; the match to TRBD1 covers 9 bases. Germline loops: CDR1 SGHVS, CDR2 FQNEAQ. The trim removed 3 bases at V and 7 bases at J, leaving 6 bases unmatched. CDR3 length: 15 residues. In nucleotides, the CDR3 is TGTGCCAGCAGCTTGGGACAGGGTTTGGTCGGGGAGCTGTTTTTT. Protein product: CASSLGQGLVGELFF.

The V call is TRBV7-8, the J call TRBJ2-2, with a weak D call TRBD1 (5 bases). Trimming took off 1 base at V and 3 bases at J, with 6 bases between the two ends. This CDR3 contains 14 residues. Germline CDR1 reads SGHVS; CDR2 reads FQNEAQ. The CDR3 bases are TGTGCCAGCAGCTTAGGGGGCCACACCGGGGAGCTGTTTTTT. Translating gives CASSLGGHTGELFF.

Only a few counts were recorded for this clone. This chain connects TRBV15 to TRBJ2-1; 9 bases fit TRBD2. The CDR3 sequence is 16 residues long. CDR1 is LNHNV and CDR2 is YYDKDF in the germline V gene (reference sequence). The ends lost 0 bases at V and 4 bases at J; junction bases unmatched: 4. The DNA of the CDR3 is TGTGCCACCAGCAGAGATATTAGCGGGAGTTACAATGAGCAGTTCTTC. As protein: CATSRDISGSYNEQFF.

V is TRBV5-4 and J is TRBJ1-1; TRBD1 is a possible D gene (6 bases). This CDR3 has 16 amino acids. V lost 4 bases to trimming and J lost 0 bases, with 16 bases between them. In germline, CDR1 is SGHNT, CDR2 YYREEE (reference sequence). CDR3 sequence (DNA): TGTGCCAGCAGCCCGAGGGGCAGGGGTGTGAACACTGAAGCTTTCTTT. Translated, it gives CASSPRGRGVNTEAFF. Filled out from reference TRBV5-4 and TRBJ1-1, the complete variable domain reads ETGVTQSPTHLIKTRGQQVTLRCSSQSGHNTVSWYQQALGQGPQFIFQYYREEENGRGNFPPRFSGLQFPNYSSELNVNALELDDSALYLCASSPRGRGVNTEAFFGQGTRLTVV.

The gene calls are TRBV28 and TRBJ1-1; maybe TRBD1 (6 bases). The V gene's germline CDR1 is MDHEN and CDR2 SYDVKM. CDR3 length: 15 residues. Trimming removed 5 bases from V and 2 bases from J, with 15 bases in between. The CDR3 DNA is TGTGCCAGCAGTGTACAGGGTCGGGGAAACACTGAAGCTTTCTTT. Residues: CASSVQGRGNTEAFF.

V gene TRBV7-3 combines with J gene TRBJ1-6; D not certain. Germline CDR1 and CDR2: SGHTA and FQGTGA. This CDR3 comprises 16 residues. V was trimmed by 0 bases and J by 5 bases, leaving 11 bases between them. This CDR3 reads CASSLTPSPNNSPLHF. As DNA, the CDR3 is TGTGCCAGCAGCTTAACCCCGAGTCCTAATAATTCACCCCTCCACTTT. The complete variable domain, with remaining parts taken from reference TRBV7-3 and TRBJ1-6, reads GAGVSQTPSNKVTEKGKYVELRCDPISGHTALYWYRQSLGQGPEFLIYFQGTGAADDSGLPNDRFFAVRPEGSVSTLKIQRTERGDSAVYLCASSLTPSPNNSPLHFGNGTRLTVT.